These 12 T cell receptor beta chains originate from one sample sequenced in a study of blood T cells in healthy people across ages. Together with a sample-barcoded 5' primer, a J-beta primer mix was included in a second PCR lasting about 6 to 11 cycles. TCRdb redid the calling of the 5' RACE reads with MiXCR, one entry per CDR3 protein. Among about 1.1 million distinct CDR3 sequences, less than 45% were seen once, and the ten largest hold around 13%. Sequencing used blood. Every receptor here comes from a man younger than 30 in good health.

V and J are TRBV7-9 and TRBJ2-1, with D maybe TRBD2 (6 bases). V gave up 10 bases and J gave up 13 bases, with 26 bases separating them. In germline, CDR1 is SEHNR, CDR2 FQNEAQ (reference sequence). The CDR3 length is 14 residues. The CDR3 DNA is TGTGCCATCTCCGGGGGTGGGTCCTCCGATTCCCAGTTCTTC. Translation gives CAISGGGSSDSQFF.

The table lists this clonotype with a few counts. V and J are TRBV27 and TRBJ2-5; 8 nucleotides line up with TRBD1. The CDR3 consists of 15 residues. CDR1 MNHEY and CDR2 SMNVEV come from the germline V gene (reference sequence). Trimming at V came to 5 bases and at J to 11 bases, leaving 16 bases not matched to a gene. This CDR3 is CASSPSPGTGGIQYF. The CDR3 bases are TGTGCCAGCAGTCCATCCCCAGGGACAGGAGGGATTCAGTACTTC.

This clonotype was detected only once. A clone one base away is much larger, so this may be a read error. The chain has TRBV7-2 and TRBJ2-3; weak D call: TRBD2 (6 bases). Germline V lookup: CDR1 SGHTA, CDR2 FQGNSA. CDR3 size: 14 residues. V was trimmed by 6 bases and J by 6 bases, leaving 16 bases between them. The CDR3 DNA sequence: TGTGCCAGCAGTCTACGGGGGTCCCTGGATACGCAGTATTTT. Translation gives CASSLRGSLDTQYF.

The V gene is TRBV5-1, the J gene TRBJ2-5; perhaps D is TRBD1 or TRBD2 (5 bases each). Germline-derived CDR1 and CDR2 are SGHRS and YFSETQ. The CDR3 length is 15 residues. V was pared by 1 base and J by 8 bases, with 18 bases between. This chain's CDR3 is CASSLFTRGPETQYF. CDR3 DNA sequence: TGCGCCAGCAGCTTGTTTACAAGGGGACCAGAAACCCAGTACTTC.

V and J are TRBV20-1 and TRBJ1-2, with TRBD1 matching 7 bases. This CDR3 region has 16 residues. Germline loops: CDR1 DFQATT, CDR2 SNEGSKA (reference sequence). The ends lost 0 bases at V and 7 bases at J; junction bases unmatched: 14. Written as DNA, the CDR3 is TGCAGTGCTAGAGATGCTACCCCACAGGGGATGGGTGGCTACACCTTC. This sequence encodes CSARDATPQGMGGYTF.

The rearrangement links TRBV12-5 to TRBJ1-1, with unresolved D. Germline lookup yields CDR1 LGHNT and CDR2 FRNRAP. V lost 8 bases to trimming and J lost 7 bases, with 5 bases between them. CDR3 length: 9 amino acids. In DNA, the CDR3 is TGTGCTAGTCAAGGTGAAGCTTTCTTT. Its protein is CASQGEAFF.

As concerns this clonotype: An end of the junction does not agree with germline; a read error may underlie this. This chain uses TRBV5-5 with TRBJ1-3; D unclear. Looked up from germline, CDR1 is SGHKS and CDR2 is YYEKEE (reference sequence). CDR3 length: 15 amino acids. The CDR3 sequence: CAGSPDGGTWRTIYF. The CDR3, as DNA: TGTGCCGGCAGCCCCGACGGCGGAACTTGGAGGACCATATATTTT.

This clonotype turned up a few times. This CDR3 reads CASSYSLNDEKLFF. In DNA, the CDR3 is TGTGCCAGCAGTTACTCGTTGAATGATGAAAAACTGTTTTTT. V and J are TRBV6-6 and TRBJ1-4; D not resolved. V was pared by 0 bases and J by 6 bases, with 8 bases between. The V gene's germline CDR1 is MNHNY and CDR2 SVGAGI (reference sequence). This CDR3 region has 14 residues.

V usage is TRBV12-3 or TRBV12-4 and J usage is TRBJ1-5; TRBD1 is a possible D gene (6 bases). V was shortened by 6 bases and J by 1 base, with 13 bases between the two germline ends. This CDR3 comprises 15 residues. The CDR3 is CASRATGLSNQPQHF. The DNA for the CDR3 is TGTGCCAGCAGAGCAACAGGGTTGAGCAATCAGCCCCAGCATTTT.

The table lists this clonotype with a few counts. The chain links TRBV6-5 to TRBJ2-7; 9 bases match TRBD2. CDR1 and CDR2 (germline): MNHEY, SVGAGI. This CDR3 has 14 residues. The trim removed 5 bases at V and 3 bases at J, leaving 5 bases unmatched. The CDR3 DNA sequence: TGTGCCAGCAGTCCTAGCGGGGCAAACTACGAGCAGTACTTC. Amino acids: CASSPSGANYEQYF.

This chain connects TRBV28 to TRBJ2-5; D ambiguous. The J call could be wrong; TRBJ2-7 is a better fit for the DNA end. CDR1 and CDR2 (germline): MDHEN, SYDVKM. CDR3 length: 13 amino acids. The CDR3 bases are TGTGCCAGCAGTTTGTGGCAGGTCTACGAGCAGTACTTC. Protein product: CASSLWQVYEQYF.

A note on this clonotype: One junction end does not reproduce the germline sequence, and a read error may be involved. The chain recombines TRBV28 with TRBJ2-6; D possibly corresponds to TRBD1 (5 bases). This CDR3 region has 16 residues. In germline, CDR1 is MDHEN, CDR2 SYDVKM. The DNA of the CDR3 is TGTGCCAGCAGAACTGAAAGTAGCTCTGGGGCAAACGTCCTGACTTTC. Protein sequence: CASRTESSSGANVLTF.